This paragraph covers one T cell receptor beta chain sequence. Its antigen has not been determined. Base-call qualities are not available, and no considerably larger clone is one nucleotide away. The sample belongs to a study of CD8+ T cells in alopecia areata (dated by TCRdb to 2016 to 2019). For the wider study: Treated patients were enrolled in an open-label pilot trial of oral tofacitinib, 5 to 10 mg twice daily, for moderate-to-severe alopecia areata. Tofacitinib was administered for 6 to 18 months, and 6 months of follow-up off drug were then conducted to assess delayed response and recurrence. Disease severity in treated patients was measured with the SALT score, which quantifies the percentage of affected scalp surface area. To study T cell clonal expansion in alopecia areata, the researchers applied high-throughput TCRbeta sequencing to both the C3H/HeJ mouse model and human patients. Human TCRbeta sequencing covered scalp tissue and sorted CD4+ and CD8+ peripheral blood T cells from patchy and totalis/universalis alopecia areata patients and healthy controls. Patients on tofacitinib were biopsied at baseline and after 4 and 24 weeks of treatment, and several of the patients also had a later scalp biopsy. Clonality in the scalp was compared among normal scalp (n=4), patchy alopecia areata scalp (n=8), and alopecia totalis/universalis scalp (n=8). The RNA source kit depended on sample type: the PAXgene miRNA kit for fixed scalp, the miRNeasy kit for PBMCs, and the RNeasy kit for mouse skin. Amplification of TCRbeta CDR3 regions was done by immunoSEQ multiplex PCR using 35 Vbeta forward primers and 13 Jbeta reverse primers.

What this sample's time point label stands for: 4 weeks on oral tofacitinib. The intended sense of this specimen's treatment or condition label: oral pan-JAK inhibitor, 5-10 mg twice daily. Lesional scalp punch biopsies and peripheral blood were obtained from alopecia areata patients. PBMCs were isolated by density centrifugation and stained for CD3, CD4 and CD8, and CD4+ and CD8+ T cells were sorted on a FACSAria. The paper as a whole reports these results and caveats: Shared TCR sequences between patients were less evident than in mice, which may be partly attributable to HLA diversity in the patient population. Higher clonality and more expanded CD8+ clones were observed in lesional scalp than in normal scalp, particularly in alopecia totalis/universalis, a finding suggestive of antigenic drive. Tofacitinib significantly decreased scalp clonality and the number of expanded CD8+ clones among the top 100 scalp clones. Scalp TCR repertoire analysis is complicated because resident alphabeta T cells in normal human skin are also sequenced, whereas mouse skin is dominated by gammadelta T cells. Because the treated cohort was small and had just a single nonresponder, larger studies are needed to establish links between baseline CD8+ expansion and response. During tofacitinib treatment, many expanded lesional clones remained in scalp and blood, and this persistence may partly explain relapse after treatment is stopped.

The library was built by means of the immunoSEQ multiplex PCR assay. To provide template for TCR sequencing, every sample had RNA extracted and reverse transcribed into cDNA. First-strand cDNA was synthesized using SuperScript III with a 2:1 mix of oligo-dT and random hexamers. A synthetic immune receptor repertoire was used to assess amplification bias, and residual bias was removed computationally. Concerning the study's data processing: Raw reads were preprocessed to remove errors, and CDR3 was defined by IMGT conventions from the conserved cysteine to phenylalanine. Clonality was calculated as 1 minus Shannon entropy normalized by log2 of the number of productive unique TCRs. Whether each scalp clone was CD4 or CD8 was inferred by checking scalp TCRbeta sequences against the CD4 and CD8 repertoires from sorted blood. TCRdb limited this immuneACCESS table to in-frame rearrangements with V and J called. A share of clones is missing; checked studies link under half to unresolved V genes, and the rest is unexplained. The V and J calls and clone size were taken over from that table, and D and trimming were inferred from the DNA. The sample yields some 99,000 clones; approximately 66% were counted once. Around 15% of the sample rests with the top ten.

The germline V gene encodes CDR1 SQVTM and CDR2 ANQGSEA. The CDR3 starts with the cysteine, ends with the phenylalanine, and has 12 residues. CDR3 DNA only is kept here, 36 bases in frame from base 1. Trimming takes 1 base from V and 7 bases from J, and the germline ends sit 11 bases apart. Sample: CD8+ T cells sorted from blood, taken at week 4, from a patient treated with tofacitinib. The sequence is built from TRBV29-1 and TRBJ2-7, with an unclear D gene assignment. The clonotype was recovered from a human donor with alopecia areata. The nucleotide sequence is TGCAGCGTTGAAGTCCCTATCGGGGAGCAGTACTTC. Protein translation: CSVEVPIGEQYF.